Each of the 10 T cell receptor beta chains below was sequenced from the same sample in a study of radiotherapy plus CTLA-4 blockade in lung cancer. Measured with immunoSEQ multiplex PCR; TCRdb has only the in-frame clones, and not every one. The table includes 90,000 to 150,000 clones, about 77% detected once. Sample: peripheral blood, taken from a patient treated with radiotherapy plus ipilimumab. Every receptor here comes from a human donor with non-small cell lung cancer who had a partial response to radiotherapy plus ipilimumab.

This sequence joins TRBV2 and TRBJ1-4; 11 bases agree with TRBD1. Looked up from germline, CDR1 is SNHLY and CDR2 is FYNNEI. J was trimmed by 5 bases and V by 3 bases; bases with no gene match: 2. The CDR3 consists of 15 residues. The CDR3 is CASSEGQGGNEKLFF. Written as DNA, the CDR3 is TGTGCCAGCAGTGAGGGACAGGGGGGAAATGAAAAACTGTTTTTT.

The CDR3 sequence is CASKGTDYGYTF. The CDR3 region has the DNA TGTGCCAGTAAAGGGACAGACTATGGCTACACCTTC. The chain is built from TRBV19 and TRBJ1-2; TRBD1 agrees at 7 bases. CDR3 length: 12 residues. CDR1 and CDR2 from the germline V gene are LNHDA and SQIVND (reference sequence). The J segment lost 3 bases and the V segment lost 7 bases, leaving 2 bases of the junction unmatched.

The table lists this clone with a few counts. The chain's CDR3 is CASSPCSGTDSYEQYF. CDR3 coding DNA: TGCGCCAGCAGTCCTTGCTCCGGGACAGACTCGTACGAGCAGTACTTC. This chain uses TRBV23-1 with TRBJ2-7; 7 nucleotides line up with TRBD1. TRBV23-1 carries the ORF label, with uncertain function. Trimming removed 4 bases from V and 4 bases from J; junction bases left unmatched: 13. The CDR3 runs to 16 residues.

The J gene is TRBJ1-1, the V gene TRBV6-5; D is ambiguous. V shed 4 bases and J shed 3 bases, with 9 bases lying between them. There are 13 residues in the CDR3. Germline CDR1 is MNHEY and CDR2 is SVGAGI. CDR3 bases: TGTGCCAGCAGTTCCAGAGGTGACACTGAAGCTTTCTTT. This codes for CASSSRGDTEAFF.

The CDR3 nucleotides are TGTGCCAGCACTCGACAGGGTTTCACTGAAGCTTTCTTT. Its translation: CASTRQGFTEAFF. This chain links TRBV2 with TRBJ1-1; 7 bases align to TRBD1. Germline CDR1 SNHLY, CDR2 FYNNEI. Trimming removed 7 bases from V and 4 bases from J; junction bases left unmatched: 6. The CDR3 is made up of 13 amino acids.

The chain uses TRBV5-1 and TRBJ1-1; 7 bases map to TRBD1. Germline V gene sequence: CDR1 SGHRS, CDR2 YFSETQ. CDR3 length: 16 residues. V was pared by 8 bases and J by 4 bases, with 17 bases of the junction left unmatched. CDR3 DNA sequence: TGCGCCAGTCAGCCGCCCGCGGCAGGGGGATTCACTGAAGCTTTCTTT. It yields the protein CASQPPAAGGFTEAFF.

The gene calls are TRBV7-3 and TRBJ1-1, with D possibly being TRBD1 (5 bases). This CDR3 spans 15 amino acids. Trimming left V 1 base short and J 3 bases short, with 12 bases between. Germline lookup yields CDR1 SGHTA and CDR2 FQGTGA. CDR3 residues: CASSLRGGRDTEAFF. The DNA for the CDR3 is TGTGCCAGCAGCTTAAGGGGGGGGAGGGACACTGAAGCTTTCTTT.

The chain recombines TRBV4-1 with TRBJ2-3, with 9 bases aligning to TRBD2. V shed 4 bases, J shed 3 bases, and the junction held 11 bases outside the gene matches. Germline V gene lookup returns CDR1 MGHRA and CDR2 YSYEKL. This CDR3 has 17 residues. The CDR3 spells CASSLVATSGGTDTQYF. The CDR3 DNA follows: TGCGCCAGCAGCCTCGTTGCGACTAGCGGTGGTACAGATACGCAGTATTTT.

The chain uses TRBV20-1 and TRBJ2-2; 7 bases fit TRBD1. This CDR3 is 11 amino acids long. Germline trimming cut 6 bases from V and 6 bases from J; bases unmatched to any gene: 1. In germline, CDR1 is DFQATT, CDR2 SNEGSKA (reference sequence). CDR3: CSATGAGELFF. CDR3 nucleotide sequence: TGCAGTGCCACAGGGGCCGGGGAGCTGTTTTTT.

This chain joins TRBV30 and TRBJ1-2; 8 bases map to TRBD1. The V gene end was trimmed by 0 bases and the J gene end by 7 bases; junction bases not matched to a gene: 13. The length of the CDR3 is 16 residues. Per germline, CDR1 GTSNPN and CDR2 SVGIG (reference sequence). The CDR3 nucleotides are TGTGCCTGGAGTGTCGGACAGGGAATCTCTGAGCTTGGCTACACCTTC. This gives the protein CAWSVGQGISELGYTF. The full variable domain, completed using reference TRBV30 and TRBJ1-2, is SQTIHQWPATLVQPVGSPLSLECTVEGTSNPNLYWYRQAAGRGLQLLFYSVGIGQISSEVPQNLSASRPQDRQFILSSKKLLLSDSGFYLCAWSVGQGISELGYTFGSGTRLTVV.